The 25 T cell receptor beta chains listed next were all sequenced from one sample in a study of cytomegalovirus exposure and HLA in healthy donors (dated by TCRdb to about 2017). The library was made by the immunoSEQ multiplex PCR assay. The immuneACCESS repertoire file appears here via TCRdb, limited to in-frame rearrangements. These files lack a portion of the clones; in checked studies, under half of the deficit traces to unresolved V genes, and the cause of the others is not known. Here the sample has about 240,000 clones; around 85% occur a single time. Around 1.2% of the sample belongs to the ten largest clones. The specimen sequenced was PBMCs. The receptor set was obtained from a woman aged 30 to 39 in good health and CMV-seropositive.

CDR3 sequence reads: CASSRLLSGEGYTF. The CDR3 nucleotides are TGTGCCAGCAGTCGACTCCTATCCGGCGAAGGCTACACCTTC. The V call is TRBV27, the J call TRBJ1-2; D gene unclear. The germline CDR1 and CDR2 sequences are MNHEY and SMNVEV (reference sequence). The CDR3 is 14 residues long. Trimming cost V 5 bases and J 8 bases, with 18 bases left between them.

This rearrangement joins TRBV2 to TRBJ1-3; 8 bases fit TRBD1. The V segment lost 2 bases and the J segment 2 bases; nucleotides outside the gene matches: 5. The CDR3 is 16 residues long. CDR1 and CDR2 (germline): SNHLY, FYNNEI. CDR3 in amino acids: CASSEQGATAGNTIYF. The CDR3 DNA follows: TGTGCCAGCAGTGAACAGGGGGCGACAGCTGGAAACACCATATATTTT.

The rearrangement uses TRBV5-4 and TRBJ2-7, with D perhaps matching TRBD1 (7 bases). CDR1 and CDR2 (germline): SGHNT, YYREEE (reference sequence). The ends were cut back, 1 base at V and 5 bases at J, with 13 bases in the middle. The CDR3 spans 14 residues. The CDR3 region has the DNA TGTGCCAGCAGCTTGCGACAGGGAGGCCACGAGCAGTACTTC. Amino acid sequence: CASSLRQGGHEQYF.

The genes are TRBV7-9 and TRBJ2-2, with TRBD2 identical over 11 bases. The V segment lost 7 bases and the J segment 3 bases; nucleotides outside the gene matches: 1. There are 14 residues in the CDR3. The germline V gene has CDR1 SEHNR and CDR2 FQNEAQ (reference sequence). The CDR3 sequence: CASMGLADTGELFF. The CDR3 DNA reads as TGTGCCAGCATGGGACTAGCGGACACCGGGGAGCTGTTTTTT.

The chain joins TRBV28 to TRBJ1-5; D perhaps matches TRBD1 (6 bases). Germline CDR1 reads MDHEN; CDR2 reads SYDVKM. The CDR3 contains 15 residues. V was trimmed by 3 bases and J by 15 bases, leaving 24 bases between them. CDR3 coding DNA: TGTGCCAGCAGTTTGGCCCCCGCACAGGGTCTAGATTGGCATTTT. Amino acid sequence: CASSLAPAQGLDWHF.

This chain joins TRBV11-3 and TRBJ2-1, with 9 bases lining up with TRBD1. The junction had 13 bases not matched to a gene; V was cut back by 5 bases and J by 5 bases. The CDR3 loop spans 17 amino acids. Germline V gives CDR1 SGHNT, CDR2 YENEEA. This chain's CDR3 is CASSPRPGTGPNNEQFF. In nucleotides, the CDR3 is TGTGCCAGCAGCCCACGGCCCGGGACAGGGCCTAACAATGAGCAGTTCTTC.

This clone was picked up a small number of times. The J gene is TRBJ1-2, the V gene TRBV7-9; possibly TRBD1 for D (6 bases). CDR3 size: 12 residues. The germline V and J ends were trimmed by 5 bases and 8 bases, with 12 bases remaining between them. In germline, CDR1 is SEHNR, CDR2 FQNEAQ (reference sequence). The CDR3, as DNA: TGTGCCAGCAGCGGGCAGGGGTTCGGCTACACCTTC. It encodes CASSGQGFGYTF.

V and J are TRBV28 and TRBJ1-2, with D uncertain. The germline gives CDR1 MDHEN, CDR2 SYDVKM. CDR3 length: 11 amino acids. Trimming shortened V by 5 bases and J by 7 bases, and 8 bases separated the two germline ends. The CDR3 reads CASSPRVGYTF. DNA for the CDR3: TGTGCCAGCAGTCCCCGGGTTGGCTACACCTTC.

The chain is built from TRBV28 and TRBJ2-5; 7 nucleotides match TRBD1. The V segment lost 4 bases and the J segment 5 bases; nucleotides outside the gene matches: 13. Germline lookup yields CDR1 MDHEN and CDR2 SYDVKM. The CDR3 covers 16 residues. Here the CDR3 reads CASSSQNRGWFETQYF. CDR3 nucleotides: TGTGCCAGCAGTTCCCAAAACAGGGGTTGGTTTGAGACCCAGTACTTC.

CDR3 in amino acids: CASSQRPAGVTGELFF. The CDR3 DNA is TGTGCCAGCAGCCAACGTCCGGCAGGGGTGACCGGGGAGCTGTTTTTT. The V gene is TRBV14, the J gene TRBJ2-2, with D possibly being TRBD1 (6 bases). CDR1 and CDR2 (germline): SGHDN, FVKESK. This CDR3 comprises 16 residues. V lost 2 bases, J lost 5 bases, and 15 bases lay in between. The complete variable domain, with remaining parts taken from reference TRBV14 and TRBJ2-2, reads EAGVTQFPSHSVIEKGQTVTLRCDPISGHDNLYWYRRVMGKEIKFLLHFVKESKQDESGMPNNRFLAERTGGTYSTLKVQPAELEDSGVYFCASSQRPAGVTGELFFGEGSRLTVL.

J is TRBJ2-3 and V is TRBV2; D unresolved. The ends were cut back, 8 bases at V and 4 bases at J, with 16 bases in the middle. This CDR3 is built from 14 residues. Germline V CDR1 and CDR2: SNHLY, FYNNEI. The CDR3: CASVLSSSADTQYF. The CDR3 DNA reads TGTGCCAGCGTCCTTAGCTCCTCGGCAGATACGCAGTATTTT.

The J gene is TRBJ2-3, the V gene TRBV4-1; D remains ambiguous. Germline V gene lookup returns CDR1 MGHRA and CDR2 YSYEKL. V lost 10 bases and J lost 0, with 11 bases in between. This CDR3 contains 13 residues. DNA of the CDR3: TGCGCCACTAAAAGTCCCAGCACAGATACGCAGTATTTT. Its protein product is CATKSPSTDTQYF.

The gene calls are TRBV7-8 and TRBJ1-2; TRBD1 matches 7 bases. Unmatched junction bases numbered 9, after V lost 4 bases and J lost 1 base. The CDR3 has 16 amino acids. Germline-derived CDR1 and CDR2 are SGHVS and FQNEAQ. The CDR3 spells CASSSEGTDYNYGYTF. As DNA, the CDR3 is TGTGCCAGCAGCTCCGAAGGGACAGATTATAACTATGGCTACACCTTC. Complete variable domain (other parts from reference TRBV7-8 and TRBJ1-2): GAGVSQSPRYKVAKRGQDVALRCDPISGHVSLFWYQQALGQGPEFLTYFQNEAQLDKSGLPSDRFFAERPEGSVSTLKIQRTQQEDSAVYLCASSSEGTDYNYGYTFGSGTRLTVV.

CDR3 bases: TGTGCCAGCAGCCCCGAGACCTACGAGCAGTACTTC. It yields the protein CASSPETYEQYF. V and J are TRBV5-5 and TRBJ2-7; D is undetermined. The CDR3 has 12 amino acids. The ends were cut back, 4 bases at V and 2 bases at J, with 7 bases in the middle. Germline-derived CDR1 and CDR2 are SGHKS and YYEKEE (reference sequence). Complete variable domain (other parts from reference TRBV5-5 and TRBJ2-7): DAGVTQSPTHLIKTRGQQVTLRCSPISGHKSVSWYQQVLGQGPQFIFQYYEKEERGRGNFPDRFSARQFPNYSSELNVNALLLGDSALYLCASSPETYEQYFGPGTRLTVT.

The gene calls are TRBV5-1 and TRBJ2-3; maybe TRBD1 (5 bases). The germline V gene encodes CDR1 SGHRS and CDR2 YFSETQ. There are 14 residues in the CDR3. V lost 4 bases and J 0 bases, leaving 9 bases between the germline ends. The chain's CDR3 is CASSHRRSTDTQYF. DNA of the CDR3: TGCGCCAGCAGCCACAGGCGTAGCACAGATACGCAGTATTTT.

This clone was seen only once. This sequence joins TRBV9 and TRBJ2-7; possible D gene TRBD2, 5 bases. V was trimmed by 2 bases and J by 4 bases, leaving 16 bases between them. CDR3 length: 15 amino acids. Germline assignment: CDR1 SGDLS and CDR2 YYNGEE. The CDR3 sequence is CASSVAASLYYEQYF. The DNA of the CDR3 is TGTGCCAGCAGCGTCGCCGCTAGCTTATATTACGAGCAGTACTTC.

V gene TRBV6-5 combines with J gene TRBJ2-3; perhaps TRBD2 as D (5 bases). Trimming left V 0 bases short and J 2 bases short, with 9 bases between. CDR1 and CDR2 from the germline V gene are MNHEY and SVGAGI. The CDR3 is 15 residues long. CDR3 in DNA: TGTGCCAGCAGTTACTCGAACCTAGCCACAGATACGCAGTATTTT. It encodes CASSYSNLATDTQYF.

The chain links TRBV6-5 to TRBJ1-2; no definite D call. CDR1 is MNHEY and CDR2 is SVGAGI in the germline V gene. Trimming removed 5 bases at V and 8 bases at J, with 15 bases between. The CDR3 sequence is 13 residues long. The CDR3: CASSPQLEVGYTF. CDR3 in DNA: TGTGCCAGCAGTCCACAGCTGGAGGTCGGCTACACCTTC.

The CDR3 sequence is CASSPDYSPDQPQHF. As DNA, the CDR3 is TGTGCCAGCTCACCCGACTATTCCCCCGATCAGCCCCAGCATTTT. The chain combines TRBV18 with TRBJ1-5; D is ambiguous. CDR3 length: 15 residues. Per the germline V gene, CDR1 is KGHSH and CDR2 is LQKENI. Trimming cost V 3 bases and J 5 bases, with 14 bases left between them. The complete variable domain, with remaining parts taken from reference TRBV18 and TRBJ1-5, reads NAGVMQNPRHLVRRRGQEARLRCSPMKGHSHVYWYRQLPEEGLKFMVYLQKENIIDESGMPKERFSAEFPKEGPSILRIQQVVRGDSAAYFCASSPDYSPDQPQHFGDGTRLSIL.

The table lists this clone with a few counts. V usage is TRBV30 and J usage is TRBJ1-1; D ambiguous. CDR1 GTSNPN and CDR2 SVGIG come from the germline V gene (reference sequence). This CDR3 is 14 amino acids long. V was trimmed by 0 bases and J by 1 base, leaving 9 bases between them. CDR3 amino acids: CAWSVEGRNTEAFF. CDR3 nucleotide sequence: TGTGCCTGGAGTGTTGAGGGTAGGAACACTGAAGCTTTCTTT.

This rearrangement joins TRBV5-1 to TRBJ1-3, with 8 bases aligning to TRBD1. Germline values: CDR1 SGHRS, CDR2 YFSETQ. The CDR3 length is 15 residues. Unmatched junction bases numbered 9, after V lost 0 bases and J lost 10 bases. The CDR3 DNA reads as TGCGCCAGCAGCTTGGCCGGACAGGGAAGATCAACCATATATTTT. It encodes CASSLAGQGRSTIYF.

The chain links TRBV29-1 to TRBJ1-2; 7 bases are a match to TRBD1. CDR1 is SQVTM, CDR2 ANQGSEA, per germline. The CDR3 sequence is 13 residues long. After removal of 7 bases from V and 0 bases from J, the junction contained 5 bases not matched to a gene. DNA of the CDR3: TGCAGCGGCCGGGACAGCTCTAACTATGGCTACACCTTC. This gives the protein CSGRDSSNYGYTF.

J is TRBJ1-1 and V is TRBV28, with TRBD1 identical over 7 bases. The germline V gene encodes CDR1 MDHEN and CDR2 SYDVKM. J lost 1 base, V lost 2 bases, and 4 bases had no gene match. There are 15 residues in the CDR3. The CDR3 reads CASSLGDRANTEAFF. The CDR3 bases are TGTGCCAGCAGTTTAGGAGACAGGGCGAACACTGAAGCTTTCTTT.

The V call is TRBV30, the J call TRBJ2-2; TRBD2 aligns across 12 bases. V shed 7 bases and J 6 bases; nucleotides not matched to a gene: 6. Germline CDR1 reads GTSNPN; CDR2 reads SVGIG (reference sequence). The CDR3 is 14 amino acids. The CDR3 DNA reads as TGTGCCTCGCAGACTAGCGGGAGTCCCGGGGAGCTGTTTTTT. This sequence encodes CASQTSGSPGELFF. Using reference TRBV30 and TRBJ2-2 for the parts outside the CDR3, the full variable domain is SQTIHQWPATLVQPVGSPLSLECTVEGTSNPNLYWYRQAAGRGLQLLFYSVGIGQISSEVPQNLSASRPQDRQFILSSKKLLLSDSGFYLCASQTSGSPGELFFGEGSRLTVL.

This clone was seen more than once but under ten times. The chain carries TRBV21-1 and TRBJ1-5; the table's D call, TRBD1, was not checked against the DNA. TRBV21-1 is termed a pseudogene. The CDR3 runs to 12 residues. The CDR3 DNA is TGTGCCAGCAGAGGACAGAATCAGCCCCAGCATTTT. This translates into CASRGQNQPQHF.